The 8 T cell receptor beta chains presented below share a single source sample, sequenced in a study of T cell responses to AZD1222 COVID-19 vaccine. TCRdb's table, derived via immunoSEQ multiplex PCR, lists solely in-frame clones and lacks some. The data contain about 96,000 clones, 80% to 90% of them singletons. Specimen: peripheral blood, collected on day 0 of AZD1222 vaccination. The receptor source for this set is an adult in good health.

This chain uses TRBV5-4 with TRBJ2-1; D is unresolved. Germline-derived CDR1 and CDR2 are SGHNT and YYREEE (reference sequence). This CDR3 has 13 amino acids. V gave up 3 bases and J gave up 6 bases, with 10 bases separating them. DNA for the CDR3: TGTGCCAGCAGCTCCGGACCTCCCAATGAGCAGTTCTTC. It translates to CASSSGPPNEQFF. Filled out from reference TRBV5-4 and TRBJ2-1, the complete variable domain reads ETGVTQSPTHLIKTRGQQVTLRCSSQSGHNTVSWYQQALGQGPQFIFQYYREEENGRGNFPPRFSGLQFPNYSSELNVNALELDDSALYLCASSSGPPNEQFFGPGTRLTVL.

The chain uses TRBV25-1 and TRBJ1-1; D gene ambiguous. The germline V gene has CDR1 MGHDK and CDR2 SYGVNS. This CDR3 has 14 residues. V lost 3 bases, J lost 4 bases, and 12 bases lay in between. CDR3 loop: CASSEYQEGTEAFF. The DNA of the CDR3 is TGTGCCAGCAGTGAGTACCAGGAGGGCACTGAAGCTTTCTTT. Full variable domain (outside the CDR3, taken from reference TRBV25-1 and TRBJ1-1): EADIYQTPRYLVIGTGKKITLECSQTMGHDKMYWYQQDPGMELHLIHYSYGVNSTEKGDLSSESTVSRIRTEHFPLTLESARPSHTSQYLCASSEYQEGTEAFFGQGTRLTVV.

This sequence joins TRBV11-2 and TRBJ2-1, with D uncertain. CDR3 length equals 13 residues. Germline V gene data show CDR1 as SGHAT and CDR2 as FQNNGV. With 0 bases removed from V and 14 bases from J, the gap between germline ends came to 14 bases. This chain's CDR3 is CASSLDLPPKEFF. CDR3 nucleotide sequence: TGTGCCAGCAGCTTAGATTTGCCCCCAAAGGAGTTCTTC.

This rearrangement joins TRBV3-1 (or the pseudogene TRBV3-2) to TRBJ2-7, with 8 bases identical to TRBD1. V was clipped by 3 bases and J by 4 bases; unmatched bases: 2. The CDR3 spans 13 residues. Germline V lookup: CDR1 LGHDT, CDR2 YNNKEL (reference sequence). CDR3 amino acids: CASSHQGAYEQYF. The CDR3 DNA is TGTGCCAGCAGCCATCAGGGGGCTTACGAGCAGTACTTC.

The chain joins TRBV6-2 or TRBV6-3 to TRBJ1-1; D is undetermined. CDR1 and CDR2 (germline): MNHEY, SVGEGT. Trimming stripped 2 bases from V and 3 bases from J, with 7 bases between. There are 13 residues in the CDR3. In DNA, the CDR3 is TGTGCCAGCAGTTACCAGATGGACACTGAAGCTTTCTTT. This encodes CASSYQMDTEAFF.

V gene TRBV7-9 combines with J gene TRBJ1-1; D is undetermined. Per the germline V gene, CDR1 is SEHNR and CDR2 is FQNEAQ (reference sequence). V shed 4 bases and J shed 1 base, with 19 bases lying between them. The CDR3 covers 17 residues. The CDR3 loop reads CASSSLRGYLGNTEAFF. The CDR3 coding sequence is TGTGCCAGCAGCTCACTGAGAGGGTACCTCGGGAACACTGAAGCTTTCTTT.

Points on this clone: The junction differs from germline at one of its ends, possibly a read error. The chain links TRBV7-7 to TRBJ2-5; 12 nucleotides align to TRBD2. Germline-derived CDR1 and CDR2 are SSHAT and FNYEAQ (reference sequence). The CDR3 loop spans 16 amino acids. The CDR3 nucleotides read TGTGCTAGCAGCCTCGGACTAGCGGGACCACAAGAGACCCAGTACTTC. Translated: CASSLGLAGPQETQYF.

The chain joins TRBV30 to TRBJ1-2, with D perhaps TRBD1 (5 bases). Germline CDR1 GTSNPN, CDR2 SVGIG (reference sequence). Trimming pared 2 bases from V and 0 bases from J, leaving 10 bases between. The CDR3 has 14 amino acids. CDR3: CAWSPDRTNYGYTF. The CDR3 bases are TGTGCCTGGAGTCCTGACAGAACTAACTATGGCTACACCTTC.